This T cell receptor (beta chain) was sequenced for a study of read filtering for tumor transcriptome and immune sequencing. Regarding this clonotype: Its cognate antigen is unknown. A far bigger clonotype differs at one base, so this is likely a read error. This CDR3 fails to terminate in the conserved phenylalanine or tryptophan, so it likely reflects a read error.

Molecular barcoded adaptors covering alpha/delta and beta/gamma chains were used on roughly 400 ng RNA. MiXCR was run by TCRdb on the reads, yielding one entry per CDR3 protein. The sample yields around 65,000 distinct CDR3 sequences, roughly a fifth seen once. Study-wide results and caveats: Approximately 82% of IR-seq clonotypes had one read, totaling approximately 3.3% of reads; RNA-seq: 74.6% and 44.6%.

The CDR3 is 13 amino acids. The V end lost 5 bases, the J end lost 9 bases, and 14 bases lay between the germline ends. Germline V lookup: CDR1 MNHNY, CDR2 SVGAGI (reference sequence). Every patient had bone marrow sampled while the disease was active. Sequencing was carried out using a population of CD138-negative cells sorted from bone marrow. The V and J genes are TRBV6-6 and TRBJ2-1; D not certain. This receptor was obtained from a donor at least 40 years old with multiple myeloma. CDR3 sequence reads: CASSEAGFVEQFS. The CDR3 DNA follows: TGTGCCAGCAGTGAAGCCGGTTTTGTTGAGCAGTTCTCC.